The TCR beta chain under discussion was sequenced for a study of OX40 agonist ivuxolimab in advanced cancers. The overall study: Every 2 weeks, patients got intravenous ivuxolimab at one of six dose levels (0.01-10 mg/kg). Study-wide points: At 0.1 to 3.0 mg/kg and by week 6, clonal expansion occurred in CD4+ and CD8+ blood T cells. Specificity for antigen went undetermined in the expanded peripheral T cells. Normalized T-cell clonal expansion was also low in some nonresponders.

This CDR3 contains 13 residues. The V gene lost 3 bases and the J gene lost 4 bases, with 12 bases spanning the gap. Germline V gene lookup returns CDR1 SQVTM and CDR2 ANQGSEA. In regard to this clone: Its target is not known.

Only in-frame clones appear in the TCRdb table, and some are missing; sequencing was by immunoSEQ multiplex PCR. The data show roughly 140,000 clones, with approximately 94% seen just once and about 0.3% held by the top ten. The starting material was CD4+ or CD8+ T cells sorted from blood, obtained in a trial of the OX40 agonist ivuxolimab. This chain joins TRBV29-1 and TRBJ1-1, with D possibly being TRBD1 (6 bases). This sequence was found in an adult with an advanced solid tumor such as melanoma, head and neck, liver or kidney cancer. The CDR3 reads CSVEGGPSTEAFF. For the CDR3, the DNA is TGCAGCGTTGAGGGGGGCCCCAGCACTGAAGCTTTCTTT.